These 24 T cell receptor beta chains originate from one sample sequenced in a study of radiotherapy plus CTLA-4 blockade in lung cancer (dated by TCRdb to the late 2010s). The library relied on the immunoSEQ multiplex PCR assay. Drawn from immuneACCESS, this table holds only the in-frame rearrangements with V and J called that TCRdb kept. Clones are partly lost; checked studies trace under half to an unresolved V gene and leave the rest unexplained. Within this sample are tens of thousands of clones, with over 70% of them counted one time only. The ten largest clonotypes hold roughly 20% of the sample. Source: peripheral blood, taken from a patient treated with radiotherapy plus ipilimumab. These TCRs come from a human donor with non-small cell lung cancer whose response to radiotherapy plus ipilimumab could not be evaluated. Some clones in this sample may be carry-over from other donors' samples.

V gene TRBV4-3 combines with J gene TRBJ1-2; D may be TRBD1 (5 bases). Germline CDR1 is LGHNA and CDR2 is YSLEER. The CDR3 extends over 15 amino acids. Trimming shortened V by 2 bases and J by 2 bases, and 12 bases separated the two germline ends. CDR3 region: CASSQSTGTNYGYTF. CDR3 sequence (DNA): TGCGCCAGCAGCCAATCCACAGGAACCAACTATGGCTACACCTTC.

The chain links TRBV6-5 to TRBJ1-2; D gene ambiguous. Per the germline V gene, CDR1 is MNHEY and CDR2 is SVGAGI. The CDR3 is 14 amino acids. Deletions cut 0 bases from V and 6 bases from J, with 11 bases between. The CDR3 DNA sequence: TGTGCCAGCAGTTACTCGGGCCTAAGGAATGGCTACACCTTC. Amino acids: CASSYSGLRNGYTF.

The chain links TRBV9 to TRBJ2-7; D is uncertain. The CDR3 totals 12 residues. V was shortened by 5 bases and J by 2 bases, with 8 bases between the two germline ends. Germline V gene lookup returns CDR1 SGDLS and CDR2 YYNGEE. This CDR3 is CASSSYPYEQYF. The CDR3 DNA reads TGTGCCAGCAGTTCGTATCCCTACGAGCAGTACTTC.

In regard to this clone: Other DNA sequences in this sample translate to the same CDR3. The rearrangement links TRBV30 to TRBJ1-1; tentatively, D is TRBD1 (5 bases). The CDR3 is 13 residues long. Trimming left V 0 bases short and J 5 bases short, with 10 bases between. Germline values: CDR1 GTSNPN, CDR2 SVGIG (reference sequence). In nucleotides, the CDR3 is TGTGCCTGGAGTGTCGACAGACATACTGAAGCTTTCTTT. As protein: CAWSVDRHTEAFF.

V usage is TRBV10-3 and J usage is TRBJ2-5, with 12 nucleotides matching TRBD2. V lost 4 bases and J lost 4; bases outside the gene matches: 13. CDR3 size: 18 residues. Germline CDR1 is ENHRY and CDR2 is SYGVKD. Here the CDR3 reads CAISAAGASGGAAETQYF. The CDR3 DNA reads TGTGCCATCAGTGCGGCAGGGGCTAGCGGGGGGGCAGCAGAGACCCAGTACTTC.

The rearrangement links TRBV7-2 to TRBJ2-1, with 11 bases that match TRBD2. Unmatched junction bases numbered 8, after V lost 7 bases and J lost 0 bases. The CDR3 has 17 amino acids. Germline V gives CDR1 SGHTA, CDR2 FQGNSA. DNA for the CDR3: TGTGCCAGCAACGAACTAGCGGGGGTAATCTCCTACAATGAGCAGTTCTTC. It yields the protein CASNELAGVISYNEQFF. Filled out from reference TRBV7-2 and TRBJ2-1, the complete variable domain reads GAGVSQSPSNKVTEKGKDVELRCDPISGHTALYWYRQSLGQGLEFLIYFQGNSAPDKSGLPSDRFSAERTGGSVSTLTIQRTQQEDSAVYLCASNELAGVISYNEQFFGPGTRLTVL.

The rearrangement uses TRBV5-1 and TRBJ2-3, with TRBD1 as a possible D gene (6 bases). Germline V gene sequence: CDR1 SGHRS, CDR2 YFSETQ. The CDR3 length is 14 residues. Trimming took off 4 bases at V and 0 bases at J, with 9 bases between the two ends. CDR3 protein: CASSPDSSTDTQYF. The CDR3 DNA follows: TGCGCCAGCAGCCCGGACAGCAGCACAGATACGCAGTATTTT.

This clone was seen just once. V usage is TRBV6-1 and J usage is TRBJ1-3, with TRBD1 matching 7 bases. Germline values: CDR1 MNHNS, CDR2 SASEGT. The CDR3 loop spans 13 amino acids. Losses at the gene ends were 7 bases for V and 4 bases for J; bases not matched to a gene: 4. CDR3 in amino acids: CASTGTVGNTIYF. The CDR3, as DNA: TGTGCCAGCACTGGGACAGTCGGAAACACCATATATTTT.

This clone was observed a few times. The chain is built from TRBV20-1 and TRBJ2-5, with D perhaps matching TRBD2 (6 bases). The V end lost 5 bases, the J end lost 7 bases, and 11 bases lay between the germline ends. This CDR3 spans 11 amino acids. Germline-derived CDR1 and CDR2 are DFQATT and SNEGSKA (reference sequence). This chain's CDR3 is CSAGLGGTQYF. CDR3 in DNA: TGCAGTGCTGGTCTGGGGGGGACCCAGTACTTC.

This chain links TRBV27 with TRBJ1-6; the match to TRBD1 covers 8 bases. The ends lost 3 bases at V and 3 bases at J; junction bases unmatched: 1. Per germline, CDR1 MNHEY and CDR2 SMNVEV (reference sequence). CDR3 length: 15 amino acids. The CDR3 bases are TGTGCCAGCAGTTTCACAGGGGGCTATAATTCACCCCTCCACTTT. It encodes CASSFTGGYNSPLHF.

The rearrangement links TRBV2 to TRBJ1-1; possible D gene TRBD1, 6 bases. CDR1 SNHLY and CDR2 FYNNEI come from the germline V gene. The CDR3 is 11 amino acids. V lost 11 bases and J 1 base, leaving 8 bases between the germline ends. The CDR3 region is CARQENTEAFF. The CDR3 nucleotides read TGTGCCCGACAGGAGAACACTGAAGCTTTCTTT.

The chain couples TRBV6-6 to TRBJ1-2; no definite D call. The CDR3 is made up of 11 amino acids. V was clipped by 6 bases and J by 7 bases, with 9 bases between them. Germline lookup yields CDR1 MNHNY and CDR2 SVGAGI (reference sequence). This chain's CDR3 is CASRARSGYTF. CDR3 coding DNA: TGTGCCAGCAGGGCGAGGAGTGGCTACACCTTC.

The rearrangement joins TRBV6-6 to TRBJ2-5, with 8 bases aligning to TRBD2. Germline CDR1 and CDR2: MNHNY and SVGAGI (reference sequence). Losses at the gene ends were 10 bases for V and 5 bases for J; bases not matched to a gene: 6. This CDR3 has 12 residues. The chain's CDR3 is CAIREGPETQYF. The CDR3 bases are TGTGCCATCCGGGAGGGGCCGGAGACCCAGTACTTC.

The chain recombines TRBV6-1 with TRBJ2-3; 8 bases fit TRBD2. V was pared by 10 bases and J by 0 bases, with 6 bases of the junction left unmatched. The CDR3 is 14 residues long. Germline CDR1 and CDR2: MNHNS and SASEGT. CDR3 sequence: CATRGGLSTDTQYF. CDR3 DNA: TGTGCCACCCGGGGGGGCCTCAGCACAGATACGCAGTATTTT.

This clone was seen a single time. The chain employs TRBV5-1 and TRBJ2-1; 8 bases are a match to TRBD2. Per germline, CDR1 SGHRS and CDR2 YFSETQ. This CDR3 is 16 amino acids long. V was clipped by 1 base and J by 0 bases; unmatched bases: 3. The DNA for the CDR3 is TGCGCCAGCAGCTTGACGGGGGGGTTCTCCTACAATGAGCAGTTCTTC. Protein product: CASSLTGGFSYNEQFF.

The chain couples TRBV6-5 to TRBJ2-5, with 9 positions matching TRBD1. The J call may be wrong; the DNA end is better matched by TRBJ2-7. The germline V gene encodes CDR1 MNHEY and CDR2 SVGAGI. This CDR3 spans 15 amino acids. CDR3 residues: CASSPDRGRSYEQYF. The CDR3 DNA reads as TGTGCCAGCAGTCCGGACAGGGGAAGGTCCTACGAGCAGTACTTC.

The V and J genes are TRBV19 and TRBJ1-6, with D possibly being TRBD1 (5 bases). Trimming removed 2 bases at V and 6 bases at J, with 11 bases between. Germline V gene sequence: CDR1 LNHDA, CDR2 SQIVND (reference sequence). The CDR3 extends over 15 amino acids. The CDR3 here is CASSISPGPNSPLHF. The CDR3 bases are TGTGCCAGTAGTATATCGCCAGGGCCTAATTCACCCCTCCACTTT. The full variable domain, completed using reference TRBV19 and TRBJ1-6, is DGGITQSPKYLFRKEGQNVTLSCEQNLNHDAMYWYRQDPGQGLRLIYYSQIVNDFQKGDIAEGYSVSREKKESFPLTVTSAQKNPTAFYLCASSISPGPNSPLHFGNGTRLTVT.

The gene calls are TRBV19 and TRBJ2-2; 7 bases agree with TRBD1. V shed 5 bases and J 6 bases; nucleotides not matched to a gene: 12. In germline, CDR1 is LNHDA, CDR2 SQIVND (reference sequence). The CDR3 has 16 amino acids. CDR3 coding DNA: TGTGCCAGTAGTGCTGACAGGGAGTGGAAGGCCGGGGAGCTGTTTTTT. Translating gives CASSADREWKAGELFF.

This sequence joins TRBV28 and TRBJ2-5; 9 bases are shared with TRBD2. Germline V CDR1 and CDR2: MDHEN, SYDVKM. Trimming removed 4 bases from V and 5 bases from J; junction bases left unmatched: 23. The CDR3 spans 20 residues. The CDR3 reads CASSSLWGKVSGGSFETQYF. The CDR3 nucleotides are TGTGCCAGCAGTTCACTGTGGGGGAAGGTTAGCGGGGGATCATTCGAGACCCAGTACTTC.

This clone was counted once. This is likely a read error, given that the CDR3 carries no conserved phenylalanine or tryptophan at its end. The chain links TRBV10-3 to TRBJ2-7; maybe TRBD1 (6 bases). CDR1 is ENHRY, CDR2 SYGVKD, per germline. The CDR3 is 12 residues long. V was clipped by 7 bases and J by 3 bases, with 10 bases between them. DNA for the CDR3: TGTGCCATCAAGGACAGAAACTACGAGCAGTACCTC. It yields the protein CAIKDRNYEQYL.

This clone has only a few counts. The rearrangement joins TRBV6-4 to TRBJ1-3, with a possible D match to TRBD1 (5 bases). Germline V gene data show CDR1 as MRHNA and CDR2 as SNTAGT. V was pared by 8 bases and J by 2 bases, with 7 bases between. CDR3 length equals 12 residues. CDR3 protein: CASWGAGNTIYF. For the CDR3, the DNA is TGTGCCAGCTGGGGCGCTGGAAACACCATATATTTT.

The CDR3 nucleotides are TGTGCCAGCTCCGGGACACCGAACACTGAAGCTTTCTTT. It encodes CASSGTPNTEAFF. The chain is built from TRBV19 and TRBJ1-1; a possible D gene is TRBD1 (6 bases). The germline V and J ends were trimmed by 9 bases and 1 base, with 12 bases remaining between them. The CDR3 length is 13 residues. Germline V gene lookup returns CDR1 LNHDA and CDR2 SQIVND (reference sequence). Full variable domain (missing parts from reference TRBV19 and TRBJ1-1): DGGITQSPKYLFRKEGQNVTLSCEQNLNHDAMYWYRQDPGQGLRLIYYSQIVNDFQKGDIAEGYSVSREKKESFPLTVTSAQKNPTAFYLCASSGTPNTEAFFGQGTRLTVV.

This clone occurred a few times. The chain links TRBV5-1 to TRBJ2-7, with 8 bases that match TRBD2. V trimming: 4 bases; J trimming: 3 bases; junction bases outside the gene matches: 6. CDR1 and CDR2 from the germline V gene are SGHRS and YFSETQ. This CDR3 has 14 residues. The CDR3 nucleotides read TGCGCCAGCAGCCCGCGGGGGGACGTCTACGAGCAGTACTTC. Translated, it gives CASSPRGDVYEQYF.

The chain has TRBV7-2 and TRBJ2-7; a possible D gene is TRBD1 (5 bases). V was shortened by 4 bases and J by 3 bases, with 10 bases between the two germline ends. There are 13 residues in the CDR3. Germline assignment: CDR1 SGHTA and CDR2 FQGNSA. In DNA form, the CDR3 reads TGTGCCAGCAGCTATACAGGATTCTACGAGCAGTACTTC. Protein sequence: CASSYTGFYEQYF.